A single T cell receptor beta chain is shown here with its context. The antigen is undetermined. This CDR3 has 14 amino acids. V lost 5 bases, J lost 2 bases, and 3 bases stayed unmatched. Per the germline V gene, CDR1 is SEHNR and CDR2 is FQNEAQ (reference sequence). This sample is drawn from a study of T-cell reconstitution after alpha-beta-depleted transplantation in children. Study-wide points: Surviving recipient T cells and intrathymic progenitors accounted for some patients' high TCRbeta diversity at day 60.

Unique molecular identifiers featured in how the TCRbeta library was prepared. TCRdb recomputed calls from the PCR reads with MiXCR, one row per CDR3 protein. This sample has about 1,000,000 distinct CDR3 sequences; about 29% occur once, and the top ten carry over 25%. The V and J genes are TRBV7-9 and TRBJ2-3, with 8 bases that match TRBD2. This TCR was sampled from a boy under two years old who had a stem cell transplant for SCID, so the T cells may come from the graft donor. Sequences were derived from PBMCs, mostly from graft donor cells, sampled 360 days after TCRalphabeta/CD19-depleted stem cell transplant. The CDR3 DNA reads as TGTGCCAGCAGCCGTAGCGGGGCCACAGATACGCAGTATTTT. Its protein product is CASSRSGATDTQYF.